Given below is one TCR beta chain in context. No antigen is known for it. The sample originates from a study of regulatory T cells in long-lasting Graves disease. Time point noted: newly diagnosed GD, antithyroid drugs for less than 3 months. Construction of the TCR library relied on RNA isolated from PBMCs. The authors diagnosed Graves' disease using American Thyroid Association guidelines. There are 13 residues in the CDR3. The V and J ends lost 1 base and 7 bases respectively, with 8 bases between them. Construction of TCR beta libraries relied on iRepertoire HTBI primers and on Arm-PCR targeting CDR3 regions. TCRdb passed the multiplex PCR reads through MiXCR, listing each CDR3 protein once. The repertoire holds hundreds of thousands of distinct CDR3 sequences, with about a sixth as singletons. General observations from the study: Among the persistent patients, thousands of public clonotypes were shared, more than the roughly 970 shared among new patients. Persistent disease was associated with favored TRBV28 usage and with favored use of TRBJ1-2 and TRBJ2-5.

This receptor was identified in a female donor with Graves disease. The V and J genes are TRBV12-3 or TRBV12-4 and TRBJ2-1; D gene uncertain. Sequenced here: peripheral blood mononuclear cells (PBMCs), sampled at new diagnosis, from a patient treated with antithyroid drugs. CDR3 loop: CASSLEAENEQFF. DNA for the CDR3: TGTGCCAGCAGTTTAGAGGCAGAAAATGAGCAGTTCTTC.